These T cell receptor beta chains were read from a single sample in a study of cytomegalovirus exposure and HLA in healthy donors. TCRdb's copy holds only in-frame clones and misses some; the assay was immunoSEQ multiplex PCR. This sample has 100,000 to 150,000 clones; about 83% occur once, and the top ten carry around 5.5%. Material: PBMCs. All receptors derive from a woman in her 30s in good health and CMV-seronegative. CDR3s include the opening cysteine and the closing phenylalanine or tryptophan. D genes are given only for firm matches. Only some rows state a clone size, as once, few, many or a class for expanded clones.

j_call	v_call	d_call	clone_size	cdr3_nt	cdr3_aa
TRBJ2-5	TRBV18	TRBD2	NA	TGTGCCAGCTCACCCCCGGTGGCTAGCGGAGAGACCCAGTACTTC	CASSPPVASGETQYF
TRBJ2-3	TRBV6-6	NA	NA	TGTGCCAGCAGTTCCACTAGTGATACGCAGTATTTT	CASSSTSDTQYF
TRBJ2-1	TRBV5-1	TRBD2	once	TGCGCCAGCAGCTTGGAAGGGGGACTAGCGGCCTACAATGAGCAGTTCTTC	CASSLEGGLAAYNEQFF
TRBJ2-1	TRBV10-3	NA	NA	TGTGCCATCAGTGGGATCACAGGGTATGAGTACAATGAGCAGTTCTTC	CAISGITGYEYNEQFF
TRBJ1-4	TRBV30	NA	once	TGTGCCTGGAGTGTAAGTTGGAGTGAAAAACTGTTTTTT	CAWSVSWSEKLFF
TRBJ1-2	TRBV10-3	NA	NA	TGTGCCATCAGTGAGTCGGGCAGTTACTATGGCTACACCTTC	CAISESGSYYGYTF
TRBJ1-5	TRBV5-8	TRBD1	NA	TGTGCCAGCAGCTCCGGACAGGGAGGGAGCAATCAGCCCCAGCATTTT	CASSSGQGGSNQPQHF
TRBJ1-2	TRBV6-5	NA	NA	TGTGCCAGCAGTTACGGACAGCCGTTTAACTATGGCTACACCTTC	CASSYGQPFNYGYTF
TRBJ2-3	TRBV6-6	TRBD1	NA	TGTGCCAGCAATACGGGACAGGCCACAGATACGCAGTATTTT	CASNTGQATDTQYF
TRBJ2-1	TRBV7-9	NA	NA	TGTGCCAGCAGCCCGCAGGGTAGCTCCTACAATGAGCAGTTCTTC	CASSPQGSSYNEQFF
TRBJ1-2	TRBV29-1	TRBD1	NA	TGCAGCGTTGCCGCAAGAAATCGGGACAGGGTGTATGGCTACACCTTC	CSVAARNRDRVYGYTF